A single TCR beta chain is shown here with its context. The data stem from a study of CD8+ T cells in alopecia areata. Investigators isolated RNA and reverse transcribed it into cDNA to act as the sequencing template. Using immunoSEQ multiplex PCR, the repertoire was profiled, and TCRdb retains in-frame clones only, with some absent. The sample records about 140,000 clones, about 60% being singletons. This CDR3 is built from 14 residues. The V gene's germline CDR1 is GTSNPN and CDR2 SVGIG (reference sequence). J was trimmed by 3 bases and V by 5 bases; bases with no gene match: 7. Sequenced material: CD4+ T cells sorted from blood. The receptor comes from a human donor in good health. The genes are TRBV30 and TRBJ2-3; 8 bases are shared with TRBD1. This CDR3 reads CAWGRDRRTDTQYF. CDR3 coding DNA: TGTGCCTGGGGCCGGGACAGGAGGACAGATACGCAGTATTTT.